This T cell receptor (beta chain) appears in the sequencing data of a study of T cell responses to AZD1222 COVID-19 vaccine. General study findings and limits: Donors skewed white British and female; clonal diversity was possibly underestimated.

Turning to this clone: Its specificity is not known.

CDR3 length: 16 residues. Looked up from germline, CDR1 is SGHRS and CDR2 is YFSETQ. Trimming cost V 3 bases and J 6 bases, with 19 bases left between them. Produced via immunoSEQ multiplex PCR; TCRdb's table is partial and in-frame only. The data contain tens of thousands of clones, roughly 90% of them singletons. The sequence came from an adult in good health. Specimen: peripheral blood, collected on day 0 of AZD1222 vaccination. This chain links TRBV5-1 with TRBJ2-4; tentatively, D is TRBD2 (7 bases). The CDR3 nucleotides read TGCGCCAGCAGCTCGGGAGGTGGGGGCGCGGGAAACATTCAGTACTTC. Protein product: CASSSGGGGAGNIQYF.